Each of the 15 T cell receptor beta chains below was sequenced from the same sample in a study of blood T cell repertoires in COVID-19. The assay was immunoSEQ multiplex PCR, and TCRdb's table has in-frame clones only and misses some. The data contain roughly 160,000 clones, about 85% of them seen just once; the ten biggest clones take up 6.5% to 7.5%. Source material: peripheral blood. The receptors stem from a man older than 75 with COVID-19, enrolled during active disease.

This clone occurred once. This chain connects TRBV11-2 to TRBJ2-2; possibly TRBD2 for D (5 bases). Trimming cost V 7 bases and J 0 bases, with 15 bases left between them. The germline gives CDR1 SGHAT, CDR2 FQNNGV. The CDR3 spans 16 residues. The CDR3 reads CASTMGSISNTGELFF. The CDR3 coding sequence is TGTGCCAGCACCATGGGGAGTATCTCGAACACCGGGGAGCTGTTTTTT.

The CDR3 coding sequence is TGTGCCAGCGGACAGGGCAATCAGCCCCAGCATTTT. As protein: CASGQGNQPQHF. The rearrangement uses TRBV19 and TRBJ1-5; 7 nucleotides agree with TRBD1. The V and J ends lost 9 bases and 2 bases, in that order; junction bases with no gene match: 1. The CDR3 spans 12 residues. Germline V gene data show CDR1 as LNHDA and CDR2 as SQIVND (reference sequence). Based on the CDR3 plus reference TRBV19 and TRBJ1-5, the full variable domain is DGGITQSPKYLFRKEGQNVTLSCEQNLNHDAMYWYRQDPGQGLRLIYYSQIVNDFQKGDIAEGYSVSREKKESFPLTVTSAQKNPTAFYLCASGQGNQPQHFGDGTRLSIL.

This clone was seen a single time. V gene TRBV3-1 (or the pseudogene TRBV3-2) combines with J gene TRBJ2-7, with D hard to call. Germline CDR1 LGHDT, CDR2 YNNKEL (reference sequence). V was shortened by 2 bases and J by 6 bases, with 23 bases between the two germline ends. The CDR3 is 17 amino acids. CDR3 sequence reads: CASSQLVMSQTGSEQYF. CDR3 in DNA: TGTGCCAGCAGCCAACTGGTAATGAGTCAGACTGGCTCCGAGCAGTACTTC.

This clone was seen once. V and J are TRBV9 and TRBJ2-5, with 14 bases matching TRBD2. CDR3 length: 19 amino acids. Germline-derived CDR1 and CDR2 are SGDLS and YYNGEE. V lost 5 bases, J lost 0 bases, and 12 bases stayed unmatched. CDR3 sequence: CASSRTSGGTLSYQETQYF. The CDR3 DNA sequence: TGTGCCAGCAGTCGGACTAGCGGGGGGACCCTATCGTACCAAGAGACCCAGTACTTC.

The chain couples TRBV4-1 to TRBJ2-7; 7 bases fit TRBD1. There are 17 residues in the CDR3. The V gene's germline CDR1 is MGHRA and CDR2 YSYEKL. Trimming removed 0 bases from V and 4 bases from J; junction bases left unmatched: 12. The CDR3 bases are TGCGCCAGCAGCCAAGATCACATGGGGACAGTCATTTACGAGCAGTACTTC. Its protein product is CASSQDHMGTVIYEQYF.

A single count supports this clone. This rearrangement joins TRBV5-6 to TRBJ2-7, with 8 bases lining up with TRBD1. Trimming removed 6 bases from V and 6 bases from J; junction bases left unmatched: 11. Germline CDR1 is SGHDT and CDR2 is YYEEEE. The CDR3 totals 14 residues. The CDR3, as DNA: TGTGCCAGCACCGGGGACAGGATCTCTCGCGAGCAGTACTTC. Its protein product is CASTGDRISREQYF.

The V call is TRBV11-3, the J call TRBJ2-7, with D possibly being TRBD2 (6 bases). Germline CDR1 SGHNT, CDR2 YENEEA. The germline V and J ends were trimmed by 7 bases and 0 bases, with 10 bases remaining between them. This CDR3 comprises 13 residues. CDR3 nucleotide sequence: TGTGCCAGCATGGAGGGTTCCTCCTACGAGCAGTACTTC. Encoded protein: CASMEGSSYEQYF.

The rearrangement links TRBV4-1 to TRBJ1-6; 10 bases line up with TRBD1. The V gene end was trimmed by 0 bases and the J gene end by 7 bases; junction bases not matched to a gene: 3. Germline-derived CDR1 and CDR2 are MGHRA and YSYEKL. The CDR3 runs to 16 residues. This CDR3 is CASSQEGGQGNSPLHF. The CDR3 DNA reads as TGCGCCAGCAGCCAAGAAGGGGGACAGGGGAATTCACCCCTCCACTTT.

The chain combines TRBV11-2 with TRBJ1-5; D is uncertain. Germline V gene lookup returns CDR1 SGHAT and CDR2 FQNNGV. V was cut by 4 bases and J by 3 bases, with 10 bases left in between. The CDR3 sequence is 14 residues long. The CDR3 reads CASSSGQFNQPQHF. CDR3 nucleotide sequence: TGTGCCAGCAGCTCTGGGCAGTTCAATCAGCCCCAGCATTTT.

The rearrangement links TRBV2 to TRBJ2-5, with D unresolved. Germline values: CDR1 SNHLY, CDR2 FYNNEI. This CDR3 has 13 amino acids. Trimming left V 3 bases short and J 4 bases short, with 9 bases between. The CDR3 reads CASSDTRLETQYF. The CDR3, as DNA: TGTGCCAGCAGTGACACTCGCCTAGAGACCCAGTACTTC.

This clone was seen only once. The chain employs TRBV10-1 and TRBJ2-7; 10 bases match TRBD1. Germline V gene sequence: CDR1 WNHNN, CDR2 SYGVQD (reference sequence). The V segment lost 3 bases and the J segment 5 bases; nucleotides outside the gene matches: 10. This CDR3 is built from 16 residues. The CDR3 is CASSDRDRGLFHEQYF. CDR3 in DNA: TGCGCCAGCAGTGATCGGGACAGGGGTTTGTTCCACGAGCAGTACTTC.

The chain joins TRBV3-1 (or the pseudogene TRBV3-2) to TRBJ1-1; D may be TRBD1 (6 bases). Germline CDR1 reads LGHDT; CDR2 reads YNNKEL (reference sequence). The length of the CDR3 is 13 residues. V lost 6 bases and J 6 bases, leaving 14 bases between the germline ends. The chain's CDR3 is CASSVRGGAEAFF. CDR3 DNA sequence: TGTGCCAGCAGTGTCAGGGGAGGGGCTGAAGCTTTCTTT.

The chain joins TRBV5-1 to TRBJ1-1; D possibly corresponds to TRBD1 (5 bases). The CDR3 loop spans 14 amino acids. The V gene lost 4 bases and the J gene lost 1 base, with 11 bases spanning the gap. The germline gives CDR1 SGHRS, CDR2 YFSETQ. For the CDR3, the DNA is TGCGCCAGCAGCCGAACCACAGGGAACACTGAAGCTTTCTTT. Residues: CASSRTTGNTEAFF.

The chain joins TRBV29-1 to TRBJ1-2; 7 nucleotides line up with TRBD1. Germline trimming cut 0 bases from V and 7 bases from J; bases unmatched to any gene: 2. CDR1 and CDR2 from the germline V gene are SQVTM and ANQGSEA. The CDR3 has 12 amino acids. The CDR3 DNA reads TGCAGCGTTGAAGAGACAGGGAGTGGCTACACCTTC. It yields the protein CSVEETGSGYTF.

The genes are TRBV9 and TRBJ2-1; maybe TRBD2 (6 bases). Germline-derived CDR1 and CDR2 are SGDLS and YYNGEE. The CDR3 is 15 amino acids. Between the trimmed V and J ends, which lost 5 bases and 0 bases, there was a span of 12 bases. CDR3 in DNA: TGTGCCAGCAGGGGAGGCGGGGACTCCTACAATGAGCAGTTCTTC. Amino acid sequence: CASRGGGDSYNEQFF.